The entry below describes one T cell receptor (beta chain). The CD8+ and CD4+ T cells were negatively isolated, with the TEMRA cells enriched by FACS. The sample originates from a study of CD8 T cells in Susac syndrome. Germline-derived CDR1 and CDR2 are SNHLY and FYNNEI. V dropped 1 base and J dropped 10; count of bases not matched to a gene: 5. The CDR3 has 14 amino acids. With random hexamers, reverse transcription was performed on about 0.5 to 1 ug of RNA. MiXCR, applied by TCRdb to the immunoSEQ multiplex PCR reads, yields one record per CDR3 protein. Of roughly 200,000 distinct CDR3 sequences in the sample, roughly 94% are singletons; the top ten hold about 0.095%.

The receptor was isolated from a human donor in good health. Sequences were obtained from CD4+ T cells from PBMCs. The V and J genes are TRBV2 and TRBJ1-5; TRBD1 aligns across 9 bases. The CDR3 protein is CASSEGTGERPQHF. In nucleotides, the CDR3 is TGTGCCAGCAGTGAAGGGACAGGGGAAAGACCCCAGCATTTT.